The clone carrying this TCR beta chain has only one observation. Its antigen is not identified. Generated by immunoSEQ multiplex PCR, the TCRdb table keeps only in-frame clones and is missing some. This table holds fewer than 500,000 clones, nearly 90% found once. The CDR3 has 18 amino acids. V was shortened by 0 bases and J by 3 bases, with 20 bases between the two germline ends. The V gene's germline CDR1 is SGHTA and CDR2 FQGTGA. The treatment denotes: roughly 19 received Ad26.COV2.S at low or high dose, single or two shots; five or six received placebo; per-sample allocation not given. All samples were drawn on day 63, counting from the first vaccine or placebo injection. This sample was included in a study of Ad26.COV2.S vaccination and SARS-CoV-2 variants. General study findings and limits: With respect to non-spike TCR breadth, vaccine and placebo recipients were similar. The breadth of spike-specific CD8+ and CD4+ T cell responses after vaccination was reportedly substantial.

The material was peripheral blood, obtained in a trial of Ad26.COV2.S vaccine versus placebo. The TCR was taken from a person between 18 and 65 years old who received the Ad26.COV2.S COVID-19 vaccine or a placebo. The gene calls are TRBV7-3 and TRBJ2-5; D might be TRBD1 (6 bases). The CDR3 sequence: CASSLTRTPGAGEETQYF. In DNA, the CDR3 is TGTGCCAGCAGCTTAACCCGGACCCCCGGGGCAGGGGAAGAGACCCAGTACTTC.